This TCR beta chain comes out of a study of blood T cells in healthy people across ages. Sample-barcoded 5' priming and a J-beta primer mix drove a second PCR of about 6 to 12 cycles. Sequencing yielded, for each sample, at least 3 million paired-end reads carrying CDR3. TCRdb reprocessed the 5' RACE reads via MiXCR and lists one record per CDR3 protein. This table holds about 1,800,000 distinct CDR3 sequences, roughly 30% found once. The germline gives CDR1 DFQATT, CDR2 SNEGSKA (reference sequence). The ends were cut back, 3 bases at V and 10 bases at J, with 13 bases in the middle. CDR3 length: 13 amino acids. General study results and limits: Age brought a roughly linear fall in TCR beta diversity measured per million T cells.

Remarks on this clonotype: Antigen unknown.

The donors, aged roughly 6 to 90, were healthy Caucasians from Russia. The sequenced material came from blood. This rearrangement joins TRBV20-1 to TRBJ1-6; D is possibly TRBD1 (5 bases). The source is a woman younger than 45 in good health. In DNA form, the CDR3 reads TGCAGTGCTAGTGCCGGGGCATTGTCACCCCTCCACTTT. Its translation: CSASAGALSPLHF.